The present T cell receptor beta chain was sequenced within a study of technical replicates of blood from several donors. Germline V gives CDR1 MGHDK, CDR2 SYGVNS. CDR3 length: 14 residues. V dropped 3 bases and J dropped 8; count of bases not matched to a gene: 7. Only in-frame clones appear in the TCRdb table, and some are missing; sequencing was by immunoSEQ multiplex PCR. In the table there are around 80,000 clones, roughly 90% of which are singletons. The sequenced sample consisted of T cells isolated from PBMCs. The rearrangement joins TRBV25-1 to TRBJ1-3; 7 bases fit TRBD1. The TCR was taken from a human donor in good health. In DNA, the CDR3 is TGTGCCAGCAGTGACCCGACAGGGAGAGACACCATATATTTT. This gives the protein CASSDPTGRDTIYF. Supplemented by reference TRBV25-1 and TRBJ1-3, the full variable domain reads EADIYQTPRYLVIGTGKKITLECSQTMGHDKMYWYQQDPGMELHLIHYSYGVNSTEKGDLSSESTVSRIRTEHFPLTLESARPSHTSQYLCASSDPTGRDTIYFGEGSWLTVV.